These T cell receptor beta chains were read from a single sample in a study of blood T cell repertoires in COVID-19. Assay used: immunoSEQ multiplex PCR; TCRdb lists only in-frame clones, some missing. The table shows over 50,000 clones, with 87% occurring only once. The sample was peripheral blood. The source of these receptors is a man aged 60 to 69 with acute or convalescent COVID-19. CDR3s leave out the opening cysteine and the closing phenylalanine or tryptophan. A D gene is named only where the DNA matches it firmly.

D	V	J	CDR3
.	TRBV27	TRBJ2-7	ASSPQALRTYEQY
TRBD1	TRBV5-4	TRBJ2-1	ASSLYRGRDYNEQF
TRBD1	TRBV6-2/TRBV6-3	TRBJ1-6	ASSATGGSSPLH
.	TRBV7-8	TRBJ2-3	ASSPDQVTDTQY
.	TRBV10-1	TRBJ1-1	ASRDRGSTEAF
TRBD1	TRBV4-3	TRBJ1-1	ASSQDPQGDTEAF
.	TRBV18	TRBJ2-1	ASSPPQGSSSYNEQF
.	TRBV19	TRBJ2-2	ASSIGQPAISNTGELF
.	TRBV5-1	TRBJ2-4	ASSPSGGYIQY
TRBD1	TRBV25-1	TRBJ2-3	ASSVGNRGTDTQY
.	TRBV24-1	TRBJ2-3	ATSESQTEDTQY
.	TRBV5-5	TRBJ1-3	ASSLVPDGNTIY
TRBD1	TRBV10-3	TRBJ2-7	AISGGDRGITYEQY
.	TRBV11-1	TRBJ2-1	ASSYTRDYNEQF
.	TRBV5-4	TRBJ2-3	ASSLGTSTDTQY
.	TRBV7-8	TRBJ1-3	ASSRLGGDSGNTIY
.	TRBV7-9	TRBJ1-5	ASSASGGGGNQPQH
TRBD1	TRBV7-2	TRBJ1-2	ASSLARTGTDGYT
TRBD1	TRBV27	TRBJ1-2	ASSRGPGQGEVGYT
.	TRBV24-1	TRBJ1-2	AISGGQGYGYT
.	TRBV27	TRBJ1-6	ASSREFSYNSPLH
.	TRBV30	TRBJ2-7	AWSVELAYRGYEQY
TRBD2	TRBV6-2/TRBV6-3	TRBJ2-5	ASSYRLSSGGKETQY
TRBD1	TRBV6-1	TRBJ1-2	ASSERGQGYDYGYT
TRBD1	TRBV4-3	TRBJ1-2	ASSQEIIPRGTGRVGYT
TRBD2	TRBV7-6	TRBJ2-7	ASSPSWGGSYEQY
TRBD2	TRBV19	TRBJ2-3	ASSIDPPGLANTDTQY
.	TRBV7-8	TRBJ2-6	ASSRPHISSGANVLT
.	TRBV3-1/TRBV3-2	TRBJ1-6	ASSQSSNSPLH
.	TRBV11-2	TRBJ2-3	ASSSLAETDTQY
.	TRBV19	TRBJ2-5	ASSRQGGHETQY
.	TRBV9	TRBJ1-2	ASSAGEPYGYT
.	TRBV30	TRBJ1-3	AWSVGTRGSGNTIY
.	TRBV19	TRBJ1-4	ATSEGGQINEKLF
TRBD1	TRBV6-6	TRBJ1-5	ASSGKTPPRDRVSNQPQH
.	TRBV7-9	TRBJ1-1	ASSLGSTEAF